Listed here is a single T cell receptor (beta chain). Its cognate antigen has yet to be identified. No quality values exist for individual bases; no much larger clone is one base distant. Genomic DNA was extracted from sorted cells for sequencing of the TCRbeta CDR3 region. The immunoSEQ Assay was used for sequencing of TCRbeta CDR3 regions. In its TCRdb copy, this immuneACCESS table keeps in-frame sequences only and misses some clones. Where compared with another copy, unresolved V genes explain less than half of these, and the others have no known cause. The sample data list about 59,000 clones, and 87% of these were observed just once. The top ten hold about 0.41% of the sample. The trial excluded patients who had a history of autoimmune disease or were on systemic immunosuppression. Peripheral blood for TCR sequencing was collected from all dose cohorts at baseline, on cycle 4 day 1, and on cycle 7 day 1. The samples were taken from a phase I, first-in-human, multicenter, open-label dose-escalation trial of ivuxolimab. Adults with locally advanced or metastatic melanoma, renal cell carcinoma, hepatocellular carcinoma or head and neck squamous cell carcinoma were enrolled in the trial. CD4+ and CD8+ T cells were sorted separately from peripheral blood before TCR sequencing.

The data originate from a study of OX40 agonist ivuxolimab in advanced cancers. In terms of the full investigation: Ivuxolimab was an agonistic, fully human IgG2 monoclonal antibody directed against OX40 (CD134), a costimulatory receptor. Intravenous ivuxolimab was administered to patients every 2 weeks at six dose levels: 0.01, 0.1, 0.3, 1.5, 3 and 10 mg/kg. Among the 52 dose-escalation patients, about 19 had hepatocellular carcinoma, about 15 melanoma, 9 renal cell carcinoma and 9 head and neck cancer. A male proportion of about 79% and a mean age of roughly 58 years, ranging from about 20 to 79, were recorded for the dose-escalation cohort. Prior anti-PD-1, anti-PD-L1 or anti-CTLA-4 therapy was permitted, and approximately 40% of dose-escalation patients had received checkpoint inhibitors. Partial responses were achieved by three dose-escalation patients, of whom one had hepatocellular carcinoma and two had cutaneous melanoma. Peripheral TCRbeta sequencing was intended to test whether TCR sequence diversity was altered and clonal T-cell expansion was caused by ivuxolimab. The paper covers the monotherapy dose-escalation part of the phase I ivuxolimab trial, which included N of about 51 patients. General findings and caveats noted by the study authors: After ivuxolimab, more expanded clones were found on average in CD8+ T cells than in CD4+ T cells. At doses of 0.1 to 3.0 mg/kg, clonal expansion of both CD4+ and CD8+ blood T cells was observed from baseline to week 6. In the 0.1-3.0 mg/kg groups, partial responders had among the lowest normalized peripheral clonal expansion, particularly in CD8+ T cells. Low levels of normalized T-cell clonal expansion were also seen in some nonresponding patients. The antigen specificity of the clonally expanded peripheral T cells was not determined.

CDR3 length: 15 amino acids, cysteine to phenylalanine. Only CDR3 DNA remains: 45 bases, in frame from the first base. The trim is 2 bases for V and 0 bases for J, with a gap of 11 bases between the germline ends. The germline V gene encodes CDR1 LNHDA and CDR2 SQIVND (reference sequence). The sequence derives from an adult with an advanced solid tumor such as melanoma, head and neck, liver or kidney cancer. Recombination linked TRBV19 to TRBJ2-7; the best D guess is TRBD2, with 6 bases matching. The sample in question was CD4+ or CD8+ T cells sorted from blood, obtained in a trial of the OX40 agonist ivuxolimab. The DNA sequence is as follows: TGTGCCAGTAGTATAAGCGGGCTGAGCTCCTACGAGCAGTACTTC. Protein translation: CASSISGLSSYEQYF.